Listed below are T cell receptor beta chains from one sample, sequenced in a study of shared clonotypes between healthy human individuals. Profiled with immunoSEQ multiplex PCR; TCRdb holds only in-frame clones, not every one. The sample carries some 740,000 clones, nearly 95% recorded once. Specimen: naive CD8+ T cells sorted from blood. The receptors here all came from a man aged 25 to 40 in good health. The CDR3 runs from the conserved cysteine through the conserved F or W. Each record gives: J gene, D gene, V gene, CDR3 protein, CDR3 DNA. A D gene is named only where the DNA matches it firmly.

>TRBJ2-1|NA|TRBV4-3
CASSQSVAAQYNEQFF
TGCGCCAGCAGCCAGTCCGTAGCAGCCCAGTACAATGAGCAGTTCTTC
>TRBJ2-3|TRBD2|TRBV7-9
CASSPSGASRRATDTQYF
TGTGCCAGCAGCCCAAGCGGGGCCAGTCGGCGGGCCACAGATACGCAGTATTTT
>TRBJ2-1|TRBD2|TRBV7-9
CASSSGLAGLSYNEQFF
TGTGCCAGCAGCTCAGGACTAGCGGGACTTTCCTACAATGAGCAGTTCTTC
>TRBJ2-7|TRBD1|TRBV5-1
CASSGRQGFSEQYF
TGCGCCAGCAGCGGAAGACAGGGGTTCAGCGAGCAGTACTTC
>TRBJ2-1|TRBD2|TRBV11-2
CASSKGLAGGDEQFF
TGTGCCAGCAGCAAGGGACTAGCGGGAGGCGATGAGCAGTTCTTC
>TRBJ2-5|TRBD2|TRBV14
CASSHFGGRDQETQYF
TGTGCCAGCAGCCATTTCGGCGGGAGGGATCAAGAGACCCAGTACTTC
>TRBJ2-1|NA|TRBV7-4
CASSLVPLEQFF
TGTGCCAGCAGCTTAGTACCGCTGGAGCAGTTCTTC
>TRBJ2-3|NA|TRBV7-2
CATWDNRGYTQYF
TGTGCCACTTGGGACAACCGCGGCTATACGCAGTATTTT
>TRBJ1-2|NA|TRBV7-2
CASSLSYDRPAYGYTF
TGTGCCAGCAGCTTAAGCTATGATAGACCCGCTTATGGCTACACCTTC
>TRBJ2-7|NA|TRBV6-6
CASSYEAGFSYEQYF
TGTGCCAGCAGTTACGAGGCGGGGTTCTCCTACGAGCAGTACTTC
>TRBJ2-7|NA|TRBV27
CASSLSGLSYEQYF
TGTGCCAGCAGTCTTAGCGGCCTCTCCTACGAGCAGTACTTC
>TRBJ1-2|TRBD1|TRBV13
CASSSSDRVGYGYTF
TGTGCCAGCAGCTCCTCTGACAGGGTCGGATATGGCTACACCTTC
>TRBJ2-3|NA|TRBV11-2
CASSSTGYTSTDTQYF
TGTGCCAGCAGCTCCACGGGATATACTAGCACAGATACGCAGTATTTT
>TRBJ1-4|NA|TRBV14
CASSQVHAGVTNEKLFF
TGTGCCAGCAGCCAAGTCCACGCCGGGGTAACTAATGAAAAACTGTTTTTT
>TRBJ1-4|NA|TRBV7-9
CASSLGTDEKLFF
TGTGCCAGCAGCTTAGGGACAGATGAAAAACTGTTTTTT
>TRBJ2-1|NA|TRBV4-1
CASSPHHNEQFF
TGCGCCAGCAGCCCCCACCACAATGAGCAGTTCTTC